The source of this T cell receptor beta chain is a study of chemoradiotherapy in HPV16-positive cancers. This clone was counted a few times. This CDR3 has 13 residues. Germline assignment: CDR1 SEHNR and CDR2 FQNEAQ (reference sequence). V gave up 5 bases and J gave up 7 bases; unmatched junction bases: 6. Method: immunoSEQ multiplex PCR; TCRdb's copy keeps in-frame clones and lacks some. The sample has more than 10,000 clones; about two thirds are singletons. Sampling was done from a patient who underwent chemoradiotherapy. The TCR was taken from a human donor with HPV-associated anogenital cancer. V and J are TRBV7-9 and TRBJ2-3, with TRBD2 matching 7 bases. For the CDR3, the DNA is TGTGCCAGCAGCCCAACGACTAGCCATACGCAGTATTTT. Encoded protein: CASSPTTSHTQYF.